This entry is about one T cell receptor beta chain. Its antigen remains unknown. From the germline J gene comes the end of the CDR3, since the read stops 3 residues before it. The data were produced by immunoSEQ multiplex PCR, yet TCRdb's version contains in-frame clones alone and is incomplete. The sample data list roughly 30,000 clones. This entry is derived from a study of T cells in women clearing cervical HPV infection. Study-level points and caveats: Unknown T-cell numbers per sample may underlie the richness differences.

The CDR3 contains 13 residues. Germline loops: CDR1 GTSNPN, CDR2 SVGIG (reference sequence). Source material: blood buffy coat. The receptor comes from a woman aged 18 to 69 with a cervical HPV16 infection that either progressed to CIN3+ or cleared (not recorded which). The chain carries TRBV30 and TRBJ2-2; 7 bases map to TRBD1. Here the CDR3 reads CAWRVQGNEKLFF. The CDR3 DNA, read in part, is TGTGCCTGGAGGGTACAGGGGAATGAAAAG.